The 2 T cell receptor beta chains presented below share a single source sample, sequenced in a study of cytomegalovirus exposure and HLA in healthy donors. In the PCR, 60 Vbeta and 13 Jbeta primers were used. Produced via immunoSEQ multiplex PCR; TCRdb's table is partial and in-frame only. The sample has some 100,000 clones; around 82% are singletons. Source material: PBMCs. The receptors were sampled from a woman in her forties or fifties in good health and CMV-seropositive.

CDR3 DNA sequence: TGTGCCAGCAGCCCGCCGGGAGGGGCCGGGGAGCTGTTTTTT. Amino acid sequence: CASSPPGGAGELFF. The chain employs TRBV7-8 and TRBJ2-2; TRBD2 matches 8 bases. CDR1 and CDR2 (germline): SGHVS, FQNEAQ. CDR3 length: 14 residues. J gave up 6 bases and V 5 bases, and 5 bases lay outside the gene matches.

V and J are TRBV7-9 and TRBJ1-2; D call uncertain. The germline V gene encodes CDR1 SEHNR and CDR2 FQNEAQ (reference sequence). Trimming took off 4 bases at V and 3 bases at J, with 6 bases between the two ends. CDR3 size: 12 residues. CDR3 sequence reads: CASSSSDYGYTF. CDR3 sequence (DNA): TGTGCCAGCAGCTCTTCCGACTATGGCTACACCTTC.